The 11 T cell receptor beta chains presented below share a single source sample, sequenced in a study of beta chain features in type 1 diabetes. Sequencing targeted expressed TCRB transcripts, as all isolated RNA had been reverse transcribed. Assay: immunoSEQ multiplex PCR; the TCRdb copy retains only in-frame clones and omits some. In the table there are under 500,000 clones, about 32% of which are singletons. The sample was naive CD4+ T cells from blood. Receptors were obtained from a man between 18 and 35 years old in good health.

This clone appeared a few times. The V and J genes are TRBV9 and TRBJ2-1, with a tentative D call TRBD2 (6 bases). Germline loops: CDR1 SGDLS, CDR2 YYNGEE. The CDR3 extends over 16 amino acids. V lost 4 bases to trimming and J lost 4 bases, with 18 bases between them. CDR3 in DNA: TGTGCCAGCAGCCCTCAGGAGGGGATTTCGTACAATGAGCAGTTCTTC. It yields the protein CASSPQEGISYNEQFF.

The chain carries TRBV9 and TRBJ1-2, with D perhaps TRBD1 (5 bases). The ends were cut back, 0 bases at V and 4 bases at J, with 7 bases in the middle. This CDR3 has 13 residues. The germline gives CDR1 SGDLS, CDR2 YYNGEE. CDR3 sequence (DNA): TGTGCCAGCAGCGTAGACGGGACCTATGGCTACACCTTC. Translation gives CASSVDGTYGYTF.

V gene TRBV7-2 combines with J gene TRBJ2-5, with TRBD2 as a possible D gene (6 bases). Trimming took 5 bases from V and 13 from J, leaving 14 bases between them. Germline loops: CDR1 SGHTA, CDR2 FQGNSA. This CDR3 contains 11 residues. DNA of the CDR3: TGTGCCAGCAGCGTCGCCGGGACTTTGTACTTC. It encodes CASSVAGTLYF.

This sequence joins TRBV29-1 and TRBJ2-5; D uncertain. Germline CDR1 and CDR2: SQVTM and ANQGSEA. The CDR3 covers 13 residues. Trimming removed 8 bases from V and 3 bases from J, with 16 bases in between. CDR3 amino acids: CSLHRPEKETQYF. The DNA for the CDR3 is TGCAGCCTCCATCGACCGGAGAAAGAGACCCAGTACTTC.

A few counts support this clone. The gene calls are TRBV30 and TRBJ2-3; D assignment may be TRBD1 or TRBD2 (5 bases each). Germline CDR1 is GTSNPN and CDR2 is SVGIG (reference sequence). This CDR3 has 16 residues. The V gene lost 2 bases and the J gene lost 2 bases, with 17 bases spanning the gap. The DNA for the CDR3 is TGTGCCTGGAGTCCGGGACCTATCCACCCCACAGATACGCAGTATTTT. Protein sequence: CAWSPGPIHPTDTQYF.

CDR3: CASSPWTSDNEQFF. CDR3 DNA: TGTGCCAGCTCACCATGGACTAGCGATAATGAGCAGTTCTTC. The chain is built from TRBV18 and TRBJ2-1, with TRBD2 matching over 9 bases. This CDR3 has 14 amino acids. Looked up from germline, CDR1 is KGHSH and CDR2 is LQKENI. The V and J ends lost 2 bases and 7 bases, in that order; junction bases with no gene match: 3.

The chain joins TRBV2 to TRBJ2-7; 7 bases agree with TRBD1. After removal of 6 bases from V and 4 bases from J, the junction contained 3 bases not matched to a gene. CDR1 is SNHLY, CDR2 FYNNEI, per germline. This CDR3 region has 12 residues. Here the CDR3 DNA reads TGTGCCAGCAGCAACAGGGGTTACGAGCAGTACTTC. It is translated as CASSNRGYEQYF.

CDR3 in DNA: TGTGCCACCAGCAGAGTCAGGGACTCCTACAATGAGCAGTTCTTC. As protein: CATSRVRDSYNEQFF. The V call is TRBV15, the J call TRBJ2-1; perhaps TRBD1 as D (5 bases). This CDR3 is built from 15 residues. With 1 base removed from V and 0 bases from J, the gap between germline ends came to 7 bases. Germline CDR1 LNHNV, CDR2 YYDKDF (reference sequence).

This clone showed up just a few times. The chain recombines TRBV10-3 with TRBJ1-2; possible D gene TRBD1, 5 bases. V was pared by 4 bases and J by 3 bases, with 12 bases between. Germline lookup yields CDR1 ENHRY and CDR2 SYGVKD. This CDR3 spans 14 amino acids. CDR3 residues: CAISVERDDYGYTF. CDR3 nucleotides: TGTGCCATCAGTGTGGAAAGGGACGACTATGGCTACACCTTC.

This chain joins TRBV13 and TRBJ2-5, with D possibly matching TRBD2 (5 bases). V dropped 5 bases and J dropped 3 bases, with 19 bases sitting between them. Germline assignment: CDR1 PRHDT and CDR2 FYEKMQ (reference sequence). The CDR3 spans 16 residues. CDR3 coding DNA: TGTGCCAGCAGCCCCTCTTTCGGGAAATATAAAGAGACCCAGTACTTC. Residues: CASSPSFGKYKETQYF.

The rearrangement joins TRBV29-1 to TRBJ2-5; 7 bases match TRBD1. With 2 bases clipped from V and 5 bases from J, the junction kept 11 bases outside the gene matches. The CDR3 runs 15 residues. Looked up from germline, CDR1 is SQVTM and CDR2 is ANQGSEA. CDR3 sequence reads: CSVESAGGVRETQYF. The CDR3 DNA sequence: TGCAGCGTTGAATCCGCAGGGGGAGTAAGGGAGACCCAGTACTTC.